The subject of this entry is one T cell receptor (beta chain). The ends were cut back, 5 bases at V and 5 bases at J, with 13 bases in the middle. The CDR3 runs to 13 residues. CDR1 is SNHLY and CDR2 is FYNNEI in the germline V gene. The record originates from a study of blood T cell repertoires in COVID-19. Whole-study context: T cells, B-cell-depleted T cells, or PBMCs supplied cDNA or gDNA.

The protocol was immunoSEQ multiplex PCR, while the TCRdb copy is restricted to in-frame clones and leaves out a portion. The table has fewer than 120,000 clones, roughly 91% seen once. The V and J genes are TRBV2 and TRBJ2-7; D unclear. The source of this sequence is a woman between 50 and 59 years old with acute or convalescent COVID-19. Sequencing used peripheral blood. For the CDR3, the DNA is TGTGCCAGCAGTAGACACGGCTTAAACGAGCAGTACTTC. Protein: CASSRHGLNEQYF. Combining the CDR3 with reference TRBV2 and TRBJ2-7 gives the whole variable domain EPEVTQTPSHQVTQMGQEVILRCVPISNHLYFYWYRQILGQKVEFLVSFYNNEISEKSEIFDDQFSVERPDGSNFTLKIRSTKLEDSAMYFCASSRHGLNEQYFGPGTRLTVT.